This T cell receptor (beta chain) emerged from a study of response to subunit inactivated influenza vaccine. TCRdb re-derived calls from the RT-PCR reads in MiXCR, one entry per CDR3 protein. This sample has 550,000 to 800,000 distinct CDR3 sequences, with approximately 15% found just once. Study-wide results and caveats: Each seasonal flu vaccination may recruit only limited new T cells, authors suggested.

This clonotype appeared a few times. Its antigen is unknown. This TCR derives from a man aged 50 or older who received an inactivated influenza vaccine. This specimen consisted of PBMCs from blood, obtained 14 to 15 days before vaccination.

This CDR3 is CASSPWKAATNEKLFF. In nucleotides, the CDR3 is TGTGCCAGCAGCCCCTGGAAGGCGGCAACTAATGAAAAACTGTTTTTT. The J gene is TRBJ1-4, the V gene TRBV7-7; D call uncertain. The V and J ends lost 5 bases and 0 bases respectively, with 13 bases between them. Germline CDR1 is SSHAT and CDR2 is FNYEAQ (reference sequence). The CDR3 is 16 residues long.